This TCR beta chain was sequenced for a study of beta chain features in type 1 diabetes (dated by TCRdb to the late 2010s). About the investigation overall: Mean age, gender distribution, total cell number and subset yield did not differ between patients and healthy donors. In the study, recently diagnosed type 1 diabetes patients and matched healthy donors were compared on the TCRB repertoires of their sorted circulating CD4+ T cell subsets. Naive and central memory subsets were obtained from all 30 or so donors, but regulatory and stem cell-like memory subsets were isolated from only 8 patients and about 8 healthy donors. Across all samples, about 110 million sorted cells were examined, and cell number per subset correlated strongly with RNA yield. The investigation overall reported the following: At VDJ recombination sites, type 1 diabetes patients had fewer insertions and more deleted nucleotides, which implies abnormalities in thymic rearrangement. Because cDNA was sequenced instead of genomic DNA, highly expressing activated cells could be over-represented, though the groups showed no difference in activation or CD3 levels. A moderate but significant shortening of TCRB CDR3 length was observed in type 1 diabetes patients in all four CD4+ subsets. Shorter templates might be favored by PCR, yet because patient and control samples were amplified and corrected together, any such skew would affect both groups equally. Because the HLA sub-analyses included only small numbers of individuals, any influence of HLA type on TCRB rearrangement was left unresolved. Naive, central memory and regulatory TCRB repertoires appeared to be more alike among patients than among healthy donors.

All of the isolated RNA was reverse transcribed with the High Capacity cDNA Reverse Transcription Kit, so expressed TCRB transcripts were sequenced. Naive, central memory and regulatory T cell samples underwent deep immunoSEQ sequencing, averaging about 3.57 million total reads per sample. Sorted cells were lysed in RLT buffer and RNA was extracted with DNase-treated RNeasy Micro or Mini kits, depending on cell number. Each cell subset was processed on its own to prevent cross-contamination, while patient and healthy donor samples were processed together. The immunoSEQ multiplex PCR was used to amplify TCRB sequences from cDNA, yielding 87-bp fragments that span the CDR3 region. Sequencing of the amplicons was done on the Illumina HiSeq platform. Concerning the study's data processing: PCR bias was corrected computationally using synthetic template baselines, and reads within Hamming distance 2 were collapsed, with unmergeable singletons discarded. Reads were aligned against IMGT to assign V, D and J genes, CDR3 length and insertions or deletions at six rearrangement sites. Clonotype counts were normalized to sorted cell number within each subset before computing true diversity and Gini coefficients with the tcR R package. The overlap coefficient, calculated on TCRB nucleotide sequences, was used to measure repertoire sharing. Out-of-frame TCRB sequences from naive cells were analyzed as a proxy for the pre-selection repertoire. Held by TCRdb, this immuneACCESS table contains in-frame sequences only and omits some clones. Under half of the omission traces to an unresolved V gene where checked; the cause of the rest is unknown. The V and J calls and the clone size are those of that table, but D and trimming were determined from the DNA. In this sample the table shows around 430,000 clones, 30% of which occur a single time. Of the sample, 0.05% to 0.065% is held by the ten largest clones.

A remark on this clone: No antigen is known for it. Base qualities were left out, and no much larger clone turns up one base away.

A single peripheral blood draw of about 116 mL on average was collected from each donor into heparinised tubes. A BD FACSAria II was used to sort naive, central memory, regulatory and stem cell-like memory CD4+ T cells with a panel that included CD45RO, CCR7, CD25, CD127, CD95 and CD27. All sorted populations exceeded 95% purity. PBMCs were isolated right away by Lymphoprep density gradient centrifugation and were stained directly, without culture. To minimize batch effects, samples were stained and sorted in pairs, one healthy donor with one patient per experiment. This TCR was sampled from a man between 18 and 35 years old in good health. The specimen was naive CD4+ T cells from blood. The cell subset or site tag for this specimen amounts to: true naive CD4+ T cells.

CDR3 region: CASSAVGGRGETQYF. The DNA is as follows: TGTGCCAGCAGTGCAGTAGGGGGCCGGGGGGAGACCCAGTACTTC. Recombination joined TRBV6-1 with TRBJ2-5; perhaps TRBD1 is the D gene, with 7 bases matching. Trimming takes 4 bases from V and 5 bases from J, and the germline ends sit 17 bases apart. The CDR3 numbers 15 residues from cysteine through phenylalanine. Only the CDR3 DNA is retained, 45 bases long and in frame from the first base. From a lookup of the germline V gene, CDR1 and CDR2 are MNHNS and SASEGT.